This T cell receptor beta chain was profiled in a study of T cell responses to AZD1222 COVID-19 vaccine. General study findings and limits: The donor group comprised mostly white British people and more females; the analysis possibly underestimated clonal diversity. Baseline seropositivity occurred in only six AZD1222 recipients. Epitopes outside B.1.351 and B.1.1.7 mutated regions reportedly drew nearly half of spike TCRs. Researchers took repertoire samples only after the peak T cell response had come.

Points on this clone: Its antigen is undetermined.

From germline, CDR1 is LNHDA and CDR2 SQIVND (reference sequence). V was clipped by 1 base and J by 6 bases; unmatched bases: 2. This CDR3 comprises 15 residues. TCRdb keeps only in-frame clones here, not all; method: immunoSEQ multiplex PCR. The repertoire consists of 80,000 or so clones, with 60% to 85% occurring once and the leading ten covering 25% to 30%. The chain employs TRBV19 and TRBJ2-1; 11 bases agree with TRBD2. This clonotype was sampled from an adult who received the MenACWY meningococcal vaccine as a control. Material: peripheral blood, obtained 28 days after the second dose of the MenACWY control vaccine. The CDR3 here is CASSIVAGGINEQFF. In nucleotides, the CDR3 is TGTGCCAGTAGTATAGTAGCGGGAGGGATCAATGAGCAGTTCTTC. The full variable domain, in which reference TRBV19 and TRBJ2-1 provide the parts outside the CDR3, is DGGITQSPKYLFRKEGQNVTLSCEQNLNHDAMYWYRQDPGQGLRLIYYSQIVNDFQKGDIAEGYSVSREKKESFPLTVTSAQKNPTAFYLCASSIVAGGINEQFFGPGTRLTVL.